This TCR beta chain was recovered during a study of vaccination and CD4 T cells after COVID-19. Study information: Convalescent individuals exhibited SARS-CoV-2 positivity on nasal swab PCR, with several mild and one severe presentation. Overlapping peptides of the spike proteins of SARS-CoV-2, HCoV-NL63, HCoV-OC43 and HCoV-229E were used for cell stimulation.

Sample treatment: 10-day PBMC culture with coronavirus spike peptide pools or control peptides (ViraFEST assay). Under the ViraFEST approach, antigen-specific T cells were expanded with peptide pools and TCRs subsequently sequenced. Details on this clonotype: Its antigen is unidentified.

Sequenced with the Oncomine TCR Beta short-read assay was DNA taken from cultured CD4+ T cells. TCRdb reprocessed the PCR reads via MiXCR and lists one record per CDR3 protein. The data contain 15,000 to 20,000 distinct CDR3 sequences, around half of them singletons. Germline V gene data show CDR1 as MNHEY and CDR2 as SVGAGI. Trimming stripped 4 bases from V and 4 bases from J, with 10 bases between. The CDR3 runs 13 residues. This clonotype was sampled from a human donor who had recovered from COVID-19. This material consisted of CD4+ T cells from blood, cultured in vitro, taken before SARS-CoV-2 vaccination. This chain joins TRBV6-5 and TRBJ1-1; D gene uncertain. CDR3 DNA sequence: TGTGCCAGCAGTTCGGGTTGGAGCACTGAAGCTTTCTTT. Its protein product is CASSSGWSTEAFF.